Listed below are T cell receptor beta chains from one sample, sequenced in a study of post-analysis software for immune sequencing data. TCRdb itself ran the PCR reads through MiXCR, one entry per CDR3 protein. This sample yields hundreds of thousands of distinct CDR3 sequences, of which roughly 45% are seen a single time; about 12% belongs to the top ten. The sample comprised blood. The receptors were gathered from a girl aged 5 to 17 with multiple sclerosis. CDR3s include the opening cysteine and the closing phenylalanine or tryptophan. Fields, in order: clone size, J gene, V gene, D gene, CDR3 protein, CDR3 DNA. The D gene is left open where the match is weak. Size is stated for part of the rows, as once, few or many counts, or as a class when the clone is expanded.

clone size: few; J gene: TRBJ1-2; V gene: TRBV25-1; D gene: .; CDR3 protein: CASSVLTYGYTF; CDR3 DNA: TGTGCCAGCAGTGTCCTAACATATGGCTACACCTTC
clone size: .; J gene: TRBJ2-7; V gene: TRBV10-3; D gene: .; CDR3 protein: CAISDLWTYEQYF; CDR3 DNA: TGTGCCATCAGTGACCTTTGGACCTACGAGCAGTACTTC
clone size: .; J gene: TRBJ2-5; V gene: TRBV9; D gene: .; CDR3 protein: CASSPTSATSGEQYF; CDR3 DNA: TGTGCCAGCAGCCCCACCTCCGCAACCTCCGGGGAGCAGTACTTC
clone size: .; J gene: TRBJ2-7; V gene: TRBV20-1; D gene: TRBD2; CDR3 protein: CSAGLAGVWNEQYF; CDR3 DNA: TGCAGTGCTGGACTAGCGGGAGTGTGGAACGAGCAGTACTTC
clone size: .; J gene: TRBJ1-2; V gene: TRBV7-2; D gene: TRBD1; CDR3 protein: CASSLALTGTGGDGYTF; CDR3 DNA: TGTGCCAGCAGCTTAGCTCTAACCGGGACAGGGGGCGATGGCTACACCTTC
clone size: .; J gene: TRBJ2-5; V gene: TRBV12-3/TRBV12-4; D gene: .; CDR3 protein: CASSLAGRQETQYF; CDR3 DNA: TGTGCCAGCAGTTTAGCGGGGAGACAAGAGACCCAGTACTTC
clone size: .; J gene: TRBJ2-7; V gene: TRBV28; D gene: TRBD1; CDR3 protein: CASRAGQGAPYEQYF; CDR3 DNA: TGTGCCAGCAGGGCCGGACAGGGTGCACCCTACGAGCAGTACTTC
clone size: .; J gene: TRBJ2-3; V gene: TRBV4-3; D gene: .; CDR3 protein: CASSQDRGSPDTQYF; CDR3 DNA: TGCGCCAGCAGCCAAGATCGTGGGAGCCCAGATACGCAGTATTTT
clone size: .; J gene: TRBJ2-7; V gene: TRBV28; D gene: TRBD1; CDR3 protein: CASRRTGVTYEQYF; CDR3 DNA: TGTGCCAGCAGGCGGACAGGGGTAACCTACGAGCAGTACTTC
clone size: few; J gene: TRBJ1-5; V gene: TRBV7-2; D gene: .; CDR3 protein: CASSLAPVAGQPQHF; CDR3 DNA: TGTGCCAGCAGCTTAGCGCCTGTAGCGGGTCAGCCCCAGCATTTT
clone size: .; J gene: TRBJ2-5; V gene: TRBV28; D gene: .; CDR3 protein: CASSLRSGQETQYF; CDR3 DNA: TGTGCCAGCAGTTTAAGATCAGGGCAAGAGACCCAGTACTTC
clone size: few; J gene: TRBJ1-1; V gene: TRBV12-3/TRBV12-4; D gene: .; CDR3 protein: CASSLARTEAFF; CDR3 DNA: TGTGCCAGCAGTTTGGCACGGACTGAAGCTTTCTTT
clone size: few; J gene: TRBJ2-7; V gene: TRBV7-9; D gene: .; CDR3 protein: CASSGAGLSSYEQYF; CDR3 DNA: TGTGCCAGCAGTGGGGCGGGCCTAAGCTCCTACGAGCAGTACTTC
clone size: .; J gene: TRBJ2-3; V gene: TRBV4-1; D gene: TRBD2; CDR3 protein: CASSQGTSGRGDTQYF; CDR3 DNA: TGCGCCAGCAGCCAAGGAACTAGCGGGAGGGGAGATACGCAGTATTTT
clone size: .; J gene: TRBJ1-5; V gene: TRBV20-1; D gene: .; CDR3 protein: CSARGGWDQPQHF; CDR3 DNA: TGCAGTGCTAGGGGGGGATGGGATCAGCCCCAGCATTTT
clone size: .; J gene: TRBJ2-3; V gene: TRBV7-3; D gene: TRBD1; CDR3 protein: CASSLSPDRTSTDTQYF; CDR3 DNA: TGTGCCAGCAGCTTAAGCCCGGACAGGACTAGCACAGATACGCAGTATTTT
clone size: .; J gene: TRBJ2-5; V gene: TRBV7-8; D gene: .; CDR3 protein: CASSLARGDETQYF; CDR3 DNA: TGTGCCAGCAGCTTAGCACGGGGAGACGAGACCCAGTACTTC